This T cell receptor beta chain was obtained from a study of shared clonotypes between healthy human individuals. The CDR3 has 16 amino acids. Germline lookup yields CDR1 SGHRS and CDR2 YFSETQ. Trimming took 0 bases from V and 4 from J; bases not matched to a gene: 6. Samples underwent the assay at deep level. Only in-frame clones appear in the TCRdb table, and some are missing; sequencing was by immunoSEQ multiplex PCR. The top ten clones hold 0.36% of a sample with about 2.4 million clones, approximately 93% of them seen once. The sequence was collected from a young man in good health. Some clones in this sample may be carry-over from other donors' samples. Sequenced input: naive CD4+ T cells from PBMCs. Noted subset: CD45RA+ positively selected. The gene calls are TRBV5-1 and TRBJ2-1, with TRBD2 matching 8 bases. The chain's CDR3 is CASSLALIAGYNEQFF. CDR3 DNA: TGCGCCAGCAGCTTGGCCCTGATAGCGGGATACAATGAGCAGTTCTTC.